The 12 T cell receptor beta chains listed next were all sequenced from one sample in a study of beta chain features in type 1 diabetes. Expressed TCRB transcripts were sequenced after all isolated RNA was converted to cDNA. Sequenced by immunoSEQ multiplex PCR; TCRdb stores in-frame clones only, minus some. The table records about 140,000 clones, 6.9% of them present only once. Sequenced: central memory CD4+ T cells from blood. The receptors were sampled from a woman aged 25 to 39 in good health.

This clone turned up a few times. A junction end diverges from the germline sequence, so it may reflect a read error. CDR3 residues: CARREPSGSQETQYF. CDR3 nucleotides: TGTGCCCGGAGGGAACCTAGCGGGAGCCAAGAGACCCAGTACTTC. The V and J genes are TRBV30 and TRBJ2-5; TRBD2 agrees at 10 bases. Germline V gene lookup returns CDR1 GTSNPN and CDR2 SVGIG (reference sequence). The CDR3 has 15 amino acids.

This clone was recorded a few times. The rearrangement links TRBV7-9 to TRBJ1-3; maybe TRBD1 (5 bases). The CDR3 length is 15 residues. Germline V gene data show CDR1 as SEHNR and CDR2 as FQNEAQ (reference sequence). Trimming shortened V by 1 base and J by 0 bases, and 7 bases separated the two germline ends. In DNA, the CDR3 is TGTGCCAGCAGCTTAGGGGGCTACTCTGGAAACACCATATATTTT. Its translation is CASSLGGYSGNTIYF.

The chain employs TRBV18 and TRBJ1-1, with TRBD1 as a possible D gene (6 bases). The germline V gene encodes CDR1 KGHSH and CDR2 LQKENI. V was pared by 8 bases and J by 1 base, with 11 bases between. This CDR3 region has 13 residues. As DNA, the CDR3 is TGTGCCAGCCGAACGGGACAGAACACTGAAGCTTTCTTT. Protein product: CASRTGQNTEAFF.

CDR3 loop: CASSLEGGRRRNEQFF. The CDR3 DNA follows: TGTGCCAGCAGCTTAGAAGGCGGGAGGAGGCGGAATGAGCAGTTCTTC. The V call is TRBV7-2, the J call TRBJ2-1; 8 bases are shared with TRBD2. Per germline, CDR1 SGHTA and CDR2 FQGNSA. V shed 1 base, J shed 7 bases, and the junction held 9 bases outside the gene matches. The length of the CDR3 is 16 residues.

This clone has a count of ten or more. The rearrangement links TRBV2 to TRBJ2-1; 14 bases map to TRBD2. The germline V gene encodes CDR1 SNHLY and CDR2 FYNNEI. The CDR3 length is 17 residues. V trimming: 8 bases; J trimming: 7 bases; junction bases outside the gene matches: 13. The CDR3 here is CASFLSPGLAGANEQFF. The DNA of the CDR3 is TGTGCCAGCTTTCTATCACCGGGACTAGCGGGAGCGAATGAGCAGTTCTTC.

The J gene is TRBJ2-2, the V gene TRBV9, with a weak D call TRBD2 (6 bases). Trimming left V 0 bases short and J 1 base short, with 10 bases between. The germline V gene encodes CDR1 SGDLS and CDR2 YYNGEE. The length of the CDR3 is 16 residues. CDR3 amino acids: CASSVAGGKNTGELFF. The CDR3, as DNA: TGTGCCAGCAGCGTAGCCGGGGGTAAGAACACCGGGGAGCTGTTTTTT.

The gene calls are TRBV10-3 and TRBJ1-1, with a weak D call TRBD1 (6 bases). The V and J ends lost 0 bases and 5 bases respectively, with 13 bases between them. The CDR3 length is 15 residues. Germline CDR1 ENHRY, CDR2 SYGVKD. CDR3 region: CAISESTGRGTEAFF. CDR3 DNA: TGTGCCATCAGTGAGTCGACAGGACGAGGGACTGAAGCTTTCTTT.

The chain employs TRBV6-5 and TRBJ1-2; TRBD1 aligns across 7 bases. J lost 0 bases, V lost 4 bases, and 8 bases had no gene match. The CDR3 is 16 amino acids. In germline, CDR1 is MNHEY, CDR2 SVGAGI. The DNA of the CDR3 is TGTGCCAGCAGTTCCCCCCGGACAGGAGCTAACTATGGCTACACCTTC. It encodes CASSSPRTGANYGYTF.

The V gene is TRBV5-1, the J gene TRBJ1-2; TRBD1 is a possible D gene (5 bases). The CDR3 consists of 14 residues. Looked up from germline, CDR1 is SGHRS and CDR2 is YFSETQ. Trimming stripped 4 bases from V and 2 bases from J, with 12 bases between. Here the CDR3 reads CASSAVGGNYGYTF. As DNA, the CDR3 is TGCGCCAGCAGCGCAGTGGGGGGGAACTATGGCTACACCTTC.

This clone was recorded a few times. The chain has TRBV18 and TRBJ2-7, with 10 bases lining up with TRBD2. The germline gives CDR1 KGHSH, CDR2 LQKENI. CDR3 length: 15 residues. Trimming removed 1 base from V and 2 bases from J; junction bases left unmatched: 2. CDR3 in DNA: TGTGCCAGCTCACCACGAGCGGGAGGGCCCTACGAGCAGTACTTC. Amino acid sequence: CASSPRAGGPYEQYF.

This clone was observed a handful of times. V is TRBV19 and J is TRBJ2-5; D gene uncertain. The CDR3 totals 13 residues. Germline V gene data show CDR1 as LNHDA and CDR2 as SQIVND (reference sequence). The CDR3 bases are TGTCGGGTGGCCGGCGGTGAATTGGAGACCCAGTACTTC. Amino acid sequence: CRVAGGELETQYF.

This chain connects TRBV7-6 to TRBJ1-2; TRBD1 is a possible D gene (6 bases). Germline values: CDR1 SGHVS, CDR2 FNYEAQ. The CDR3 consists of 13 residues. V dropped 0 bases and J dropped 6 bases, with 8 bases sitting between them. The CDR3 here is CASSLARQDGYTF. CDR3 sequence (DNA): TGTGCCAGCAGCTTAGCGCGACAGGATGGCTACACCTTC. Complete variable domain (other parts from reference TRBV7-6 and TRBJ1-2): GAGVSQSPRYKVTKRGQDVALRCDPISGHVSLYWYRQALGQGPEFLTYFNYEAQQDKSGLPNDRFSAERPEGSISTLTIQRTEQRDSAMYRCASSLARQDGYTFGSGTRLTVV.